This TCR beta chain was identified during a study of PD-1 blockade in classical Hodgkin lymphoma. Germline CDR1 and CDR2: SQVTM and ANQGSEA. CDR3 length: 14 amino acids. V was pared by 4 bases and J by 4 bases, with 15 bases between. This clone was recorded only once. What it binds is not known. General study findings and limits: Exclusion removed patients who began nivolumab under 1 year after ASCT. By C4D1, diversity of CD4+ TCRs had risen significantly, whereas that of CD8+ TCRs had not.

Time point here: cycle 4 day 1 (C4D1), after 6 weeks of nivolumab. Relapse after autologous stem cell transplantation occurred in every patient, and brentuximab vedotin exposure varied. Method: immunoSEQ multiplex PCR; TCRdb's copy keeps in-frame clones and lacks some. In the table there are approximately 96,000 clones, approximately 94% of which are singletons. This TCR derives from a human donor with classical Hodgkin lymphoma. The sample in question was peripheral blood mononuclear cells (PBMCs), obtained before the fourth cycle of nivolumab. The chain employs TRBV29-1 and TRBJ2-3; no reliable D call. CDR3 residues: CSVGLYQTADTQYF. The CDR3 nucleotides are TGCAGCGTTGGGCTTTACCAAACTGCAGATACGCAGTATTTT.